This entry lists 20 T cell receptor beta chains sequenced from one sample in a study of human T cells and chemical hapten exposure. TCRdb re-analysed the RACE reads in MiXCR, keeping a single row per CDR3 protein. The sample includes 35,000 to 55,000 distinct CDR3 sequences, 3.7% seen only once; the top ten take about 6%. The time point is: healthy volunteer bleed at 6 weeks. The authors' total RNA extraction used unfractionated whole blood. The material sequenced was whole blood. Source of these receptors: a human donor in good health. Some clones in this sample may be carry-over from other donors' samples.

Many counts were recorded for this clonotype. The chain employs TRBV5-1 and TRBJ2-1, with D uncertain. Germline CDR1 is SGHRS and CDR2 is YFSETQ. Trimming removed 2 bases from V and 5 bases from J, with 8 bases in between. This CDR3 is built from 13 residues. CDR3 amino acids: CASSFRSNNEQFF. CDR3 sequence (DNA): TGCGCCAGCAGCTTCCGCAGTAACAATGAGCAGTTCTTC.

This rearrangement joins TRBV20-1 to TRBJ2-7; TRBD1 might be the D (6 bases). The V gene lost 4 bases and the J gene lost 6 bases, with 22 bases spanning the gap. Germline CDR1 is DFQATT and CDR2 is SNEGSKA (reference sequence). The CDR3 is 15 amino acids. In DNA, the CDR3 is TGCAGTGCTAACCTACAGGGCCAATTACTGGGCGAGCAGTACTTC. This encodes CSANLQGQLLGEQYF.

This clonotype was observed at least ten times. V is TRBV7-2 and J is TRBJ1-5; TRBD1 might be the D (5 bases). Germline loops: CDR1 SGHTA, CDR2 FQGNSA. V was trimmed by 3 bases and J by 5 bases, leaving 11 bases between them. This CDR3 spans 14 amino acids. CDR3 sequence: CASSFRAPYQPQHF. In DNA, the CDR3 is TGTGCCAGCAGCTTCAGGGCTCCGTATCAGCCCCAGCATTTT.

This clonotype has just a few counts. The chain carries TRBV9 and TRBJ2-3; TRBD2 matches 8 bases. V dropped 3 bases and J dropped 3; count of bases not matched to a gene: 9. This CDR3 comprises 16 residues. Germline V gene data show CDR1 as SGDLS and CDR2 as YYNGEE. The CDR3 nucleotides are TGTGCCAGCAGCGGCCTACTCGCGGGGGGTACAGATACGCAGTATTTT. It yields the protein CASSGLLAGGTDTQYF.

In its sample, this clonotype was seen many times. V and J are TRBV29-1 and TRBJ2-5; D is possibly TRBD2 (5 bases). The ends were cut back, 3 bases at V and 5 bases at J, with 13 bases in the middle. Germline V gene lookup returns CDR1 SQVTM and CDR2 ANQGSEA. This CDR3 contains 13 residues. The CDR3 protein is CSVDDGDRETQYF. In DNA form, the CDR3 reads TGCAGCGTTGATGACGGGGATAGGGAGACCCAGTACTTC.

The rearrangement links TRBV28 to TRBJ2-7; D may be TRBD1 (6 bases). The CDR3 consists of 15 residues. Trimming stripped 0 bases from V and 6 bases from J, with 15 bases between. CDR1 and CDR2 (germline): MDHEN, SYDVKM. CDR3 coding DNA: TGTGCCAGCAGTTTATGGCGGACAGACTACGGCGAGCAGTACTTC. Its translation is CASSLWRTDYGEQYF.

This clonotype was picked up many times. The J gene is TRBJ2-7, the V gene TRBV6-6; D not resolved. There are 12 residues in the CDR3. The germline CDR1 and CDR2 sequences are MNHNY and SVGAGI (reference sequence). V was cut by 6 bases and J by 4 bases, with 10 bases left in between. The CDR3 sequence: CASRSEPYEQYF. The DNA for the CDR3 is TGTGCCAGCAGGTCGGAACCGTACGAGCAGTACTTC.

The J gene is TRBJ1-1, the V gene TRBV20-1; D uncertain. The CDR3 sequence is 13 residues long. Germline-derived CDR1 and CDR2 are DFQATT and SNEGSKA (reference sequence). The V gene lost 4 bases and the J gene lost 3 bases, with 12 bases spanning the gap. DNA of the CDR3: TGCAGTGCTACGGGGATGGTGGACACTGAAGCTTTCTTT. It yields the protein CSATGMVDTEAFF.

This clonotype was observed at least ten times. The chain combines TRBV6-5 with TRBJ1-5, with 7 bases aligning to TRBD1. Germline V gives CDR1 MNHEY, CDR2 SVGAGI. This CDR3 contains 14 residues. V lost 4 bases to trimming and J lost 3 bases; unmatched junction nucleotides: 3. The CDR3 DNA is TGTGCCAGCAGTTTGGGACAGCCCAATCAGCCCCAGCATTTT. Protein product: CASSLGQPNQPQHF.

The rearrangement uses TRBV4-1 and TRBJ2-2; D unresolved. V shed 1 base and J shed 4 bases, with 10 bases lying between them. The CDR3 is 15 residues long. Germline V CDR1 and CDR2: MGHRA, YSYEKL. CDR3 nucleotide sequence: TGCGCCAGCAGCCAAGGACACTCAATCACCGGGGAGCTGTTTTTT. Amino acid sequence: CASSQGHSITGELFF.

In its sample, this clonotype was seen a few times. The V gene is TRBV7-9, the J gene TRBJ1-1, with D possibly being TRBD1 (5 bases). Germline values: CDR1 SEHNR, CDR2 FQNEAQ (reference sequence). V lost 1 base and J lost 1, with 10 bases in between. The CDR3 covers 15 residues. The CDR3 spells CASSLVWGRNTEAFF. CDR3 nucleotides: TGTGCCAGCAGCTTAGTCTGGGGCAGGAACACTGAAGCTTTCTTT. The full variable domain, in which reference TRBV7-9 and TRBJ1-1 provide the parts outside the CDR3, is DTGVSQNPRHKITKRGQNVTFRCDPISEHNRLYWYRQTLGQGPEFLTYFQNEAQLEKSRLLSDRFSAERPKGSFSTLEIQRTEQGDSAMYLCASSLVWGRNTEAFFGQGTRLTVV.

The J gene is TRBJ1-5, the V gene TRBV19; D unclear. Trimming took 7 bases from V and 6 from J, leaving 4 bases between them. This CDR3 is 10 amino acids long. The germline V gene has CDR1 LNHDA and CDR2 SQIVND (reference sequence). The CDR3 spells CASNSQPQHF. CDR3 DNA sequence: TGTGCCAGTAACTCTCAGCCCCAGCATTTT.

Only a few counts were recorded for this clonotype. CDR3 loop: CASSPAGENIQYF. CDR3 bases: TGTGCCAGCAGCCCCGCTGGGGAAAACATTCAGTACTTC. This sequence joins TRBV7-3 and TRBJ2-4; unclear D gene. The CDR3 consists of 13 residues. V lost 5 bases and J lost 5, with 10 bases in between. Germline V CDR1 and CDR2: SGHTA, FQGTGA.

This clonotype was observed at least ten times. The chain uses TRBV7-6 and TRBJ2-3, with 8 bases aligning to TRBD1. V gave up 5 bases and J gave up 5 bases; unmatched junction bases: 9. Germline assignment: CDR1 SGHVS and CDR2 FNYEAQ. The CDR3 has 15 residues. The CDR3 coding sequence is TGTGCCAGCAGCACCCGGACAGGGCCGGGAGATACGCAGTATTTT. It codes for CASSTRTGPGDTQYF.

This clonotype was counted at least ten times. The chain recombines TRBV7-2 with TRBJ1-5; D not certain. Trimming left V 1 base short and J 0 bases short, with 13 bases between. Germline V gene data show CDR1 as SGHTA and CDR2 as FQGNSA. The CDR3 extends over 17 amino acids. CDR3 region: CASSLGLTSYSNQPQHF. The CDR3 DNA reads as TGTGCCAGCAGCTTAGGTTTGACATCGTATAGCAATCAGCCCCAGCATTTT.

This clonotype is categorized as medium-sized. The rearrangement links TRBV5-1 to TRBJ1-1; no reliable D call. The germline gives CDR1 SGHRS, CDR2 YFSETQ. Trimming cost V 0 bases and J 3 bases, with 12 bases left between them. This CDR3 has 15 amino acids. CDR3 sequence: CASSLGSSGDTEAFF. CDR3 in DNA: TGCGCCAGCAGCTTGGGCAGCTCAGGCGACACTGAAGCTTTCTTT.

This clonotype has a count of ten or more. The chain joins TRBV20-1 to TRBJ2-1; 8 bases map to TRBD2. The CDR3 sequence is 14 residues long. The germline CDR1 and CDR2 sequences are DFQATT and SNEGSKA (reference sequence). V was pared by 6 bases and J by 6 bases, with 10 bases of the junction left unmatched. CDR3 bases: TGCAGTGCCGGGGGGGCCGATCCCCCCAATGAGCAGTTCTTC. Its translation: CSAGGADPPNEQFF.

The chain couples TRBV28 to TRBJ2-7; D gene ambiguous. The germline gives CDR1 MDHEN, CDR2 SYDVKM. The CDR3 totals 15 residues. Deletions cut 8 bases from V and 2 bases from J, with 19 bases between. The CDR3 nucleotides read TGTGCCAGCCAGCTCGTCTCCGCACTTACCTACGAGCAGTACTTC. Encoded protein: CASQLVSALTYEQYF.

This clonotype was counted at least ten times. The V call is TRBV5-1, the J call TRBJ2-7; either TRBD1 or TRBD2 may supply D (6 bases each). V dropped 2 bases and J dropped 4 bases, with 13 bases sitting between them. There are 14 residues in the CDR3. From germline, CDR1 is SGHRS and CDR2 YFSETQ. The CDR3 here is CASSFRGPSYEQYF. CDR3 bases: TGCGCCAGCAGCTTCCGGGGGCCCTCGTACGAGCAGTACTTC.

This clonotype was detected ten times or more. CDR3: CASSPLGDQGDTQYF. In DNA form, the CDR3 reads TGTGCCAGCAGCCCCCTGGGGGACCAAGGAGATACGCAGTATTTT. This chain joins TRBV13 and TRBJ2-3; D possibly uses TRBD1 or TRBD2 (5 bases each). This CDR3 comprises 15 residues. Germline CDR1 and CDR2: PRHDT and FYEKMQ (reference sequence). V lost 5 bases, J lost 5 bases, and 17 bases lay in between.